Below are 26 T cell receptor beta chains sequenced from a single sample in a study of T cells after yellow fever vaccination. Via MiXCR, TCRdb re-called the 5' RACE reads, giving one row per CDR3 protein. This table has about 370,000 distinct CDR3 sequences, 9.5% to 13% appearing once. Sequencing was performed on PBMCs, taken on the day of the first yellow fever vaccination. These receptors all come from a man aged 18-30 years who received the YFV17D yellow fever vaccine.

Only a few counts were recorded for this clonotype. This rearrangement joins TRBV11-2 to TRBJ1-1; D might be TRBD1 (5 bases). Trimming took off 4 bases at V and 5 bases at J, with 17 bases between the two ends. This CDR3 spans 15 amino acids. CDR1 and CDR2 from the germline V gene are SGHAT and FQNNGV. CDR3 residues: CASSSPERGRTEAFF. CDR3 nucleotide sequence: TGTGCCAGCAGCTCCCCAGAAAGGGGAAGAACTGAAGCTTTCTTT. Full variable domain (remainder filled in from reference TRBV11-2 and TRBJ1-1): EAGVAQSPRYKIIEKRQSVAFWCNPISGHATLYWYQQILGQGPKLLIQFQNNGVVDDSQLPKDRFSAERLKGVDSTLKIQPAKLEDSAVYLCASSSPERGRTEAFFGQGTRLTVV.

This clonotype was counted many times. The CDR3 region has the DNA TGTGCCAGCAGCCCCGGGACTAGCGGGGCCACAGATACGCAGTATTTT. Protein: CASSPGTSGATDTQYF. The chain carries TRBV13 and TRBJ2-3, with 13 bases fitting TRBD2. CDR3 size: 16 residues. Germline V gene sequence: CDR1 PRHDT, CDR2 FYEKMQ (reference sequence). The V segment lost 5 bases and the J segment 2 bases; nucleotides outside the gene matches: 4.

This clonotype has a handful of counts. The rearrangement links TRBV7-9 to TRBJ2-2, with D hard to call. Germline V gene lookup returns CDR1 SEHNR and CDR2 FQNEAQ (reference sequence). This CDR3 comprises 14 residues. V lost 4 bases to trimming and J lost 1 base, with 7 bases between them. DNA of the CDR3: TGTGCCAGCAGCTCCCAGGAGAACACCGGGGAGCTGTTTTTT. Encoded protein: CASSSQENTGELFF. Looking up the rest from reference TRBV7-9 and TRBJ2-2 gives the full variable domain: DTGVSQNPRHKITKRGQNVTFRCDPISEHNRLYWYRQTLGQGPEFLTYFQNEAQLEKSRLLSDRFSAERPKGSFSTLEIQRTEQGDSAMYLCASSSQENTGELFFGEGSRLTVL.

This clonotype was recorded many times. The junction and the germline gene differ at one end; a read error may be behind it. This chain uses TRBV11-2 with TRBJ1-1; D is perhaps TRBD1 (6 bases). The V gene's germline CDR1 is SGHAT and CDR2 FQNNGV. The CDR3 has 14 residues. CDR3 bases: TGCGCCAGCAGCTTGGATAGAGGGGGGACTGAAGCTTTCTTT. Protein product: CASSLDRGGTEAFF.

In this sample, this clonotype turned up a few times. The V call is TRBV6-5, the J call TRBJ2-7; D is possibly TRBD1 or TRBD2 (6 bases each). This CDR3 is 18 amino acids long. Germline-derived CDR1 and CDR2 are MNHEY and SVGAGI. Deletions cut 6 bases from V and 2 bases from J, with 26 bases between. Here the CDR3 reads CASRYLDGGGTLPYEQYV. In nucleotides, the CDR3 is TGTGCCAGCAGGTACCTTGACGGAGGGGGGACCTTGCCCTACGAGCAGTACGTC.

The V call is TRBV7-3, the J call TRBJ1-1; TRBD1 might be the D (5 bases). Germline lookup yields CDR1 SGHTA and CDR2 FQGTGA. The V and J ends lost 3 bases and 5 bases respectively, with 19 bases between them. The CDR3 is 16 residues long. The CDR3, as DNA: TGTGCCAGCAGCTTGGGGTCCGGGGGAGTTGGTACTGAAGCTTTCTTT. This gives the protein CASSLGSGGVGTEAFF.

This clonotype was seen only a few times. The chain has TRBV12-5 and TRBJ1-6; D is unresolved. CDR1 is LGHNT, CDR2 FRNRAP, per germline. This CDR3 has 18 amino acids. Trimming shortened V by 3 bases and J by 2 bases, and 17 bases separated the two germline ends. DNA for the CDR3: TGTGCTAGTGGTTTCCTTACTAGGGTGACCACCTATAATTCACCCCTCCACTTT. It yields the protein CASGFLTRVTTYNSPLHF.

At least ten counts were recorded for this clonotype. This sequence joins TRBV12-3 or TRBV12-4 and TRBJ1-3; D unclear. The CDR3 runs 14 residues. V was cut by 6 bases and J by 1 base, with 10 bases left in between. As DNA, the CDR3 is TGTGCCAGCAGCCGCGGGTCATCTGGAAACACCATATATTTT. Residues: CASSRGSSGNTIYF.

CDR3 sequence (DNA): TGTGCCAGCAGGAAGAACCCTAGCGGGGGGACCTACAATGAGCAGTTCTTC. Translation: CASRKNPSGGTYNEQFF. The gene calls are TRBV6-1 and TRBJ2-1, with 11 bases matching TRBD2. The CDR3 extends over 17 amino acids. Germline loops: CDR1 MNHNS, CDR2 SASEGT. Trimming cost V 6 bases and J 2 bases; bases outside gene matches: 9.

This clonotype was found a few times. The rearrangement links TRBV29-1 to TRBJ1-2, with 7 bases matching TRBD1. This CDR3 has 14 amino acids. V lost 6 bases, J lost 8 bases, and 15 bases stayed unmatched. CDR1 is SQVTM and CDR2 is ANQGSEA in the germline V gene. The CDR3 region has the DNA TGCAGCGTCGATTCGACAGGGCTAGGCAGAGGCTACACCTTC. Amino acids: CSVDSTGLGRGYTF.

V and J are TRBV20-1 and TRBJ2-1; weak D call: TRBD2 (5 bases). The CDR3 is made up of 14 amino acids. Germline V gene sequence: CDR1 DFQATT, CDR2 SNEGSKA (reference sequence). The V end lost 6 bases, the J end lost 5 bases, and 17 bases lay between the germline ends. The CDR3 DNA reads TGCAGTGCAAGCGGCCAACCACACGACAATGAGCAGTTCTTC. As protein: CSASGQPHDNEQFF.

The CDR3 DNA is TGTGCCACCAGGGACAGGGGGAGAACCTACGAGCAGTACGTC. It codes for CATRDRGRTYEQYV. The chain has TRBV28 and TRBJ2-7; 11 bases map to TRBD1. The germline gives CDR1 MDHEN, CDR2 SYDVKM. The CDR3 length is 14 residues. Trimming cost V 10 bases and J 2 bases; bases outside gene matches: 7.

The chain combines TRBV9 with TRBJ1-2, with TRBD1 matching over 9 bases. Per germline, CDR1 SGDLS and CDR2 YYNGEE. Losses at the gene ends were 4 bases for V and 7 bases for J; bases not matched to a gene: 8. There are 14 residues in the CDR3. This chain's CDR3 is CASSPGTGYGGYTF. The DNA for the CDR3 is TGTGCCAGCAGCCCAGGGACAGGGTATGGTGGCTACACCTTC.

This clonotype was counted between two and nine times. The V gene is TRBV7-2, the J gene TRBJ1-6; D is unresolved. Trimming left V 3 bases short and J 7 bases short, with 10 bases between. The length of the CDR3 is 14 residues. CDR1 and CDR2 (germline): SGHTA, FQGNSA. This CDR3 reads CASSFWTENSPLHF. The CDR3 DNA is TGTGCCAGCAGCTTTTGGACGGAGAATTCACCCCTCCACTTT.

This clonotype was seen more than once but under ten times. The V and J genes are TRBV20-1 and TRBJ1-5, with D perhaps matching TRBD1 (6 bases). CDR1 is DFQATT and CDR2 is SNEGSKA in the germline V gene (reference sequence). The CDR3 is 15 amino acids. Trimming removed 3 bases from V and 2 bases from J, with 14 bases in between. The CDR3 is CSASPQAGGNQPQHF. The CDR3 DNA follows: TGCAGTGCTAGCCCCCAAGCAGGGGGCAATCAGCCCCAGCATTTT.

In its sample, this clonotype was seen a few times. This rearrangement joins TRBV14 to TRBJ2-3; 7 bases are a match to TRBD1. Germline V CDR1 and CDR2: SGHDN, FVKESK. This CDR3 spans 15 amino acids. The J segment lost 6 bases and the V segment lost 1 base, leaving 7 bases of the junction unmatched. As DNA, the CDR3 is TGTGCCAGCAGCCAAGCACAGGGGCTCGGCGATACGCAGTATTTT. Protein product: CASSQAQGLGDTQYF.

About this clonotype itself: The junction shows a germline mismatch at one end, possibly a read error. The rearrangement links TRBV7-2 to TRBJ2-1; D is unresolved. This CDR3 has 13 residues. CDR1 is SGHTA, CDR2 FQGNSA, per germline. CDR3 sequence (DNA): TGTGCCAGCGGCTTGCACAGCGATAGCGAGCAGTTCTTC. Protein product: CASGLHSDSEQFF.

This clonotype was recorded a few times. The chain recombines TRBV12-3 or TRBV12-4 with TRBJ1-1; TRBD1 aligns across 7 bases. The trim removed 7 bases at V and 10 bases at J, leaving 12 bases unmatched. This CDR3 has 13 residues. The CDR3 bases are TGTGCCAGCAAAAAGACAGGGTTCGGAGTAGCTTTCTTT. This codes for CASKKTGFGVAFF.

This chain links TRBV29-1 with TRBJ2-1; TRBD2 might be the D (5 bases). CDR3 size: 10 residues. Germline loops: CDR1 SQVTM, CDR2 ANQGSEA. The V and J ends lost 7 bases and 16 bases respectively, with 17 bases between them. CDR3 sequence reads: CSGVGDRDFF. The DNA of the CDR3 is TGCAGCGGGGTCGGGGATCGAGATTTCTTC.

The chain employs TRBV7-2 and TRBJ1-1; 9 bases match TRBD1. The CDR3 is 14 residues long. The junction had 7 bases not matched to a gene; V was cut back by 6 bases and J by 5 bases. Germline CDR1 is SGHTA and CDR2 is FQGNSA. The CDR3 protein is CASSPTGGMTEAFF. The CDR3 bases are TGTGCCAGCAGTCCGACAGGGGGTATGACTGAAGCTTTCTTT.

This chain connects TRBV7-9 to TRBJ2-5; TRBD1 agrees at 12 bases. From germline, CDR1 is SEHNR and CDR2 FQNEAQ (reference sequence). With V trimmed by 5 bases and J by 2 bases, 6 bases remained unmatched. The CDR3 is 16 amino acids. This CDR3 is CASSPGDRGQQETQYF. CDR3 in DNA: TGTGCCAGCAGCCCCGGGGACAGGGGGCAGCAAGAGACCCAGTACTTC.

There are many counts of this clonotype. The chain joins TRBV6-1 to TRBJ1-2; the match to TRBD1 covers 9 bases. The V gene end was trimmed by 5 bases and the J gene end by 0 bases; junction bases not matched to a gene: 4. Germline V gene lookup returns CDR1 MNHNS and CDR2 SASEGT. The CDR3 has 15 residues. The CDR3 DNA follows: TGTGCCAGCAGTCGGGACAGGGTGTCTAACTATGGCTACACCTTC. Protein product: CASSRDRVSNYGYTF.

The genes are TRBV5-1 and TRBJ1-1, with 7 bases identical to TRBD1. V was pared by 2 bases and J by 6 bases, with 4 bases of the junction left unmatched. CDR3 length equals 13 residues. Germline V gene sequence: CDR1 SGHRS, CDR2 YFSETQ. CDR3 amino acids: CASSFDRDPEAFF. In nucleotides, the CDR3 is TGCGCCAGCAGCTTCGACAGGGACCCTGAAGCTTTCTTT.

This clonotype came up a few times. The chain has TRBV2 and TRBJ1-5; the match to TRBD1 covers 8 bases. This CDR3 has 13 amino acids. Germline V gene sequence: CDR1 SNHLY, CDR2 FYNNEI. Trimming took 8 bases from V and 7 from J; bases not matched to a gene: 7. The CDR3 is CASRQGIDQPQHF. In nucleotides, the CDR3 is TGTGCCAGCCGACAGGGGATAGACCAGCCCCAGCATTTT.

The chain is built from TRBV28 and TRBJ2-5, with D possibly TRBD2 on 7 matching bases. Trimming removed 8 bases at V and 1 base at J, with 11 bases between. This CDR3 is 13 amino acids long. Germline V CDR1 and CDR2: MDHEN, SYDVKM. The CDR3 DNA reads TGTGCCAGCGGGAGGGGGACCCAAGAGACCCAGTACTTC. Amino acid sequence: CASGRGTQETQYF.

This sequence joins TRBV4-1 and TRBJ1-5, with D perhaps TRBD1 (6 bases). Trimming stripped 4 bases from V and 6 bases from J, with 10 bases between. This CDR3 comprises 13 residues. From germline, CDR1 is MGHRA and CDR2 YSYEKL. The CDR3 sequence: CASSRTQGQPQHF. In DNA, the CDR3 is TGCGCCAGCAGCCGGACACAGGGTCAGCCCCAGCATTTT.